The 13 T cell receptor beta chains listed next were all sequenced from one sample in a study of T-cell reconstitution after alpha-beta-depleted transplantation in children. Unique molecular identifiers were incorporated into the prepared TCRbeta library. TCRdb independently ran MiXCR on the PCR reads; one entry per CDR3 protein. The sample gives 700,000 to 950,000 distinct CDR3 sequences, less than 20% of which show up once; 5% is in the top ten. Sequenced here: PBMCs, mostly from graft donor cells, sampled 360 days after TCRalphabeta/CD19-depleted stem cell transplant. These receptors all come from a male patient aged 10-17 years who had a stem cell transplant for acute lymphoblastic leukemia, so the T cells may come from the graft donor.

The chain links TRBV29-1 to TRBJ2-7, with D perhaps given as TRBD1 or TRBD2 (6 bases each). CDR3 length equals 14 residues. Germline V gene data show CDR1 as SQVTM and CDR2 as ANQGSEA. V was pared by 0 bases and J by 3 bases, with 12 bases between. The CDR3 coding sequence is TGCAGCGTTGAAGAGGGCAGGGGAGGCTACGAGCAGTACTTC. Encoded protein: CSVEEGRGGYEQYF.

This clonotype appeared a few times. The chain links TRBV10-3 to TRBJ2-1, with TRBD2 matching 12 bases. Trimming at V came to 0 bases and at J to 7 bases, leaving 4 bases not matched to a gene. The CDR3 spans 16 residues. Germline CDR1 is ENHRY and CDR2 is SYGVKD. The CDR3 is CAISESRTSGINEQFF. CDR3 sequence (DNA): TGTGCCATCAGTGAGTCGCGGACTAGCGGGATAAATGAGCAGTTCTTC.

This clonotype turned up a few times. The V gene is TRBV6-2 or TRBV6-3, the J gene TRBJ2-5; D call uncertain. Germline CDR1 reads MNHEY; CDR2 reads SVGEGT. This CDR3 contains 17 residues. V lost 6 bases to trimming and J lost 5 bases, with 25 bases between them. The CDR3 sequence is CASSHLAPLMVKETQYF. CDR3 DNA sequence: TGTGCCAGCAGCCACCTCGCTCCCTTGATGGTGAAGGAGACCCAGTACTTC.

This clonotype has a count of ten or more. This sequence joins TRBV6-6 and TRBJ1-1; D not resolved. The CDR3 length is 13 residues. Germline V CDR1 and CDR2: MNHNY, SVGAGI (reference sequence). V lost 0 bases to trimming and J lost 0 bases, with 2 bases between them. CDR3 sequence (DNA): TGTGCCAGCAGTTACTCGCTGAACACTGAAGCTTTCTTT. It yields the protein CASSYSLNTEAFF.

This clonotype was detected only once. The CDR3: CASSLYASGRPYEQYF. In nucleotides, the CDR3 is TGTGCCAGCAGTTTATATGCGAGCGGGAGGCCCTACGAGCAGTACTTC. This rearrangement joins TRBV12-3 or TRBV12-4 to TRBJ2-7, with 9 bases lining up with TRBD2. The CDR3 runs 16 residues. V shed 2 bases and J 2 bases; nucleotides not matched to a gene: 7.

The gene calls are TRBV6-5 and TRBJ1-1; no clear D gene. This CDR3 is 14 amino acids long. V was clipped by 6 bases and J by 5 bases, with 16 bases between them. Looked up from germline, CDR1 is MNHEY and CDR2 is SVGAGI. CDR3 nucleotide sequence: TGTGCCAGCAGACCCGGTTGGGGTCGGACTGAAGCTTTCTTT. Translating it yields CASRPGWGRTEAFF.

The table lists this clonotype with a few counts. V is TRBV3-1 and J is TRBJ2-7; 9 positions agree with TRBD1. Germline CDR1 and CDR2: LGHDT and YNNKEL (reference sequence). CDR3 length equals 19 residues. Unmatched junction bases numbered 18, after V lost 3 bases and J lost 3 bases. CDR3 sequence (DNA): TGTGCCAGCAGCCATAGATCCCACAGGGGGCGCAAAAAGGTCTACGAGCAGTACTTC. Its protein is CASSHRSHRGRKKVYEQYF.

This clonotype has more than one count but fewer than ten. This chain joins TRBV20-1 and TRBJ2-1, with a weak D call TRBD1 (5 bases). The germline V gene encodes CDR1 DFQATT and CDR2 SNEGSKA (reference sequence). This CDR3 has 12 amino acids. V was shortened by 6 bases and J by 7 bases, with 13 bases between the two germline ends. CDR3 bases: TGCAGTGCCCCGACAGCTAAGAATGAGCAGTTCTTC. It is translated as CSAPTAKNEQFF.

This clonotype was observed a few times. The chain carries TRBV5-1 and TRBJ2-5, with 16 nucleotides matching TRBD2. Germline trimming cut 1 base from V and 4 bases from J; bases unmatched to any gene: 10. The CDR3 consists of 19 residues. Germline CDR1 and CDR2: SGHRS and YFSETQ. CDR3 bases: TGCGCCAGCAGCTTGCGGGGACTAGCGGGAGGGCTTACCGGAGAGACCCAGTACTTC. This translates into CASSLRGLAGGLTGETQYF.

The chain recombines TRBV7-3 with TRBJ2-1; D gene uncertain. Deletions cut 1 base from V and 10 bases from J, with 8 bases between. This CDR3 comprises 12 residues. The germline gives CDR1 SGHTA, CDR2 FQGTGA. This CDR3 reads CASSLREKEQFF. In nucleotides, the CDR3 is TGTGCCAGCAGCTTAAGGGAAAAAGAGCAGTTCTTC.

V usage is TRBV5-5 and J usage is TRBJ1-5, with 8 bases matching TRBD1. Per the germline V gene, CDR1 is SGHKS and CDR2 is YYEKEE (reference sequence). V dropped 2 bases and J dropped 1; count of bases not matched to a gene: 8. This CDR3 has 17 amino acids. The CDR3 region has the DNA TGTGCCAGCAGCTTCCCGGCACAGGGGGTAAGCAATCAGCCCCAGCATTTT. This codes for CASSFPAQGVSNQPQHF.

This clonotype occurred a few times. The chain carries TRBV9 and TRBJ2-7; either TRBD1 or TRBD2 may fit D (5 bases each). Trimming took off 0 bases at V and 7 bases at J, with 11 bases between the two ends. Looked up from germline, CDR1 is SGDLS and CDR2 is YYNGEE. The CDR3 length is 13 residues. The CDR3 reads CASSVVGTGEQYF. The CDR3 coding sequence is TGTGCCAGCAGCGTAGTGGGGACCGGGGAGCAGTACTTC. Combining the CDR3 with reference TRBV9 and TRBJ2-7 gives the whole variable domain DSGVTQTPKHLITATGQRVTLRCSPRSGDLSVYWYQQSLDQGLQFLIQYYNGEERAKGNILERFSAQQFPDLHSELNLSSLELGDSALYFCASSVVGTGEQYFGPGTRLTVT.

This clonotype was seen more than once but under ten times. The chain couples TRBV5-6 to TRBJ2-7; perhaps D is TRBD1 or TRBD2 (5 bases each). Germline V lookup: CDR1 SGHDT, CDR2 YYEEEE. With 3 bases removed from V and 4 bases from J, the gap between germline ends came to 8 bases. The CDR3 totals 12 residues. The CDR3 DNA reads TGTGCCAGCAGCTGGGACGGGTACGAGCAGTACTTC. Protein sequence: CASSWDGYEQYF.